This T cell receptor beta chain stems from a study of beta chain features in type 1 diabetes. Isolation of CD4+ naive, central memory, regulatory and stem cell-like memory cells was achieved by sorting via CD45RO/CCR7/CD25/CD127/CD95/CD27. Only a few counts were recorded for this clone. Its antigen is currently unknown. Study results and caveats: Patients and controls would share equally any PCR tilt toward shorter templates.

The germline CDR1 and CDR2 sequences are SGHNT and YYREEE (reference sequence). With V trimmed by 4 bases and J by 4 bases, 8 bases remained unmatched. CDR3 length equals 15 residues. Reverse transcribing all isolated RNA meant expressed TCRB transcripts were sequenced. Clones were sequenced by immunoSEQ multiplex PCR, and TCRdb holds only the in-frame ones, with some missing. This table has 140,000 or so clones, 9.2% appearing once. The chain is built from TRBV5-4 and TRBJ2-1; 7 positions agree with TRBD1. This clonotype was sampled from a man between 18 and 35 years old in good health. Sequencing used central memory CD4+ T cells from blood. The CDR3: CASSQRQGVYNEQFF. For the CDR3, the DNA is TGTGCCAGCAGCCAAAGACAGGGAGTTTACAATGAGCAGTTCTTC. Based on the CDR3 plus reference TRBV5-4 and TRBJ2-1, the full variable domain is ETGVTQSPTHLIKTRGQQVTLRCSSQSGHNTVSWYQQALGQGPQFIFQYYREEENGRGNFPPRFSGLQFPNYSSELNVNALELDDSALYLCASSQRQGVYNEQFFGPGTRLTVL.